This T cell receptor beta chain was sequenced in a study of blood T cell repertoires in COVID-19. Study-wide background: Specimens from acute and convalescent COVID-19 originated in the United States, Italy and Spain.

Generated by immunoSEQ multiplex PCR, the TCRdb table keeps only in-frame clones and is missing some. The table shows tens of thousands of clones, with about 90% occurring only once. The length of the CDR3 is 12 residues. Trimming removed 3 bases from V and 5 bases from J, with 8 bases in between. The chain carries TRBV12-3 or TRBV12-4 and TRBJ2-7, with D tentatively TRBD2 (6 bases). This sequence was found in an older man in a cohort sampled during active COVID-19. Sequencing used peripheral blood. DNA for the CDR3: TGTGCCAGCAGTTTTCGGGGGAACGAGCAGTACTTC. This translates into CASSFRGNEQYF.